What follows describes a single T cell receptor (beta chain). This entry belongs to a study of T cells in Graves' hyperthyroidism and ophthalmopathy. Germline V lookup: CDR1 SQVTM, CDR2 ANQGSEA. The ends were cut back, 4 bases at V and 5 bases at J, with 5 bases in the middle. The CDR3 spans 11 residues. RNA transcripts served as the template for amplifying TCR beta CDR3 regions. The study used the HTBI primer set for a first-round RT-PCR of the TCR CDR3. TCRdb used MiXCR to reprocess the multiplex PCR reads, holding one entry per CDR3 protein. Seen here are approximately 330,000 distinct CDR3 sequences, roughly an eighth observed once, and the top ten hold 34%.

The sequenced material came from blood. The source of this sequence is a woman between 35 and 50 years old with Graves' ophthalmopathy. V is TRBV29-1 and J is TRBJ2-2; no definite D call. CDR3 sequence: CSVGLTGELFF. As DNA, the CDR3 is TGCAGCGTTGGATTAACCGGGGAGCTGTTTTTT.